This record covers a single T cell receptor (beta chain). Participant age was about 18 to 89 years, and participants resided in 20 to 30 US areas. V shed 5 bases and J shed 4 bases, with 30 bases lying between them. The CDR3 spans 19 residues. Germline assignment: CDR1 MGHRA and CDR2 YSYEKL. The data belong to a study of blood T cell repertoires in COVID-19. Study information: From T cells, B-cell-depleted T cells, or PBMCs came the material, which was cDNA or gDNA.

The protocol was immunoSEQ multiplex PCR, while the TCRdb copy is restricted to in-frame clones and leaves out a portion. The repertoire has approximately 470,000 clones, 87% of them found once; the top ten carry about 0.75%. The sequencing sample was made of PBMCs or T cells enriched from blood (not recorded which). The chain couples TRBV4-1 to TRBJ2-7; the D gene is possibly TRBD1 (6 bases). The clonotype originates from a woman in her late teens or twenties who had recovered from COVID-19. This CDR3 is CASSDPQIRRSGARYEQYF. CDR3 sequence (DNA): TGCGCCAGCAGCGACCCGCAAATCAGACGGTCAGGGGCGCGGTACGAGCAGTACTTC.